Listed here is a single T cell receptor (beta chain). Its cognate antigen is unknown. This sample was included in a study of T cell repertoires in cytomegalovirus infection. Germline CDR1 MNHEY, CDR2 SVGEGT. This CDR3 has 15 residues. V lost 3 bases and J lost 2, with 11 bases in between. TCRdb processed the reads anew with MiXCR; each CDR3 protein has one entry. The table lists some 110,000 distinct CDR3 sequences, 25% to 35% of them singletons. The source was CD8+ T cells from cultured PBMCs, collected from culture after CMV antigen stimulation. The rearrangement joins TRBV6-2 or TRBV6-3 to TRBJ2-1, with D possibly matching TRBD2 (5 bases). This receptor was obtained from a human donor in good health (CMV status not recorded). Some clones in this sample may be carry-over from other donors' samples. This CDR3 is CASSYSGYTYNEQFF. The CDR3 nucleotides read TGTGCCAGCAGTTATTCGGGGTATACCTACAATGAGCAGTTCTTC.